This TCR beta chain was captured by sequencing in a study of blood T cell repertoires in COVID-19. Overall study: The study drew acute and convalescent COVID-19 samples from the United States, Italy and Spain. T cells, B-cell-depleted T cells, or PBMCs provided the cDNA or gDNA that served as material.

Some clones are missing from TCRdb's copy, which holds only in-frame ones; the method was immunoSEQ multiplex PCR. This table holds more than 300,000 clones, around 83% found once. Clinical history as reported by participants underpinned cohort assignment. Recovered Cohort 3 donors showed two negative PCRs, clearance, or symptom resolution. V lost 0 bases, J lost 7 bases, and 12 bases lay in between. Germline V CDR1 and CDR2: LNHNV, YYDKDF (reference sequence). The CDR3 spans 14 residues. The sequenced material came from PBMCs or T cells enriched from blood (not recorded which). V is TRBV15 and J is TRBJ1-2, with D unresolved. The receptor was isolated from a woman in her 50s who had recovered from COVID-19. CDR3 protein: CATSREQQRVGYTF. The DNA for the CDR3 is TGTGCCACCAGCAGAGAACAGCAGCGGGTTGGCTACACCTTC.